The rows below give T cell receptor beta chains drawn from one sample of a study of blood T cell repertoires in COVID-19. The table came from immunoSEQ multiplex PCR; TCRdb's copy has only in-frame clones and leaves some out. The data contain a few hundred thousand clones, less than 90% of them singletons. Sequencing was done on a sample of PBMCs or T cells enriched from blood (not recorded which). These receptor sequences come from a woman aged 25-40 years who had recovered from COVID-19. The CDR3 runs from the conserved cysteine through the conserved F or W. A D gene is named only where the DNA matches it firmly. Size is stated for part of the rows, as once, few or many counts, or as a class when the clone is expanded.

J | size | V | D | CDR3 | DNA
TRBJ1-2 | . | TRBV9 | TRBD1 | CASSVTGGDYGYTF | TGTGCCAGCAGCGTAACAGGGGGCGACTATGGCTACACCTTC
TRBJ1-1 | . | TRBV19 | TRBD1 | CASSRPGQVMNTEAFF | TGTGCCAGTAGTAGACCGGGACAGGTTATGAACACTGAAGCTTTCTTT
TRBJ2-1 | . | TRBV4-2 | TRBD2 | CASSQVRGGGARGEQFF | TGTGCCAGCAGCCAAGTTCGCGGCGGGGGGGCCCGGGGTGAGCAGTTCTTC
TRBJ2-3 | . | TRBV7-9 | TRBD2 | CASSSFSGGSTDTQYF | TGTGCCAGCAGCTCATTTAGCGGGGGCAGCACAGATACGCAGTATTTT
TRBJ2-1 | . | TRBV5-1 | . | CASSHREGSYNEQFF | TGCGCCAGCAGCCACAGGGAAGGGTCCTACAATGAGCAGTTCTTC
TRBJ2-2 | . | TRBV7-6 | . | CASSPYNSGGDTGELFF | TGTGCCAGCAGCCCATACAATAGTGGAGGCGATACCGGGGAGCTGTTTTTT
TRBJ1-2 | . | TRBV15 | TRBD1 | CATSRDLTGYGYTF | TGTGCCACCAGCAGAGATTTGACAGGGTATGGCTACACCTTC
TRBJ1-6 | . | TRBV7-9 | . | CASSPIQFGSPLHF | TGTGCCAGCAGCCCTATACAGTTTGGTTCACCCCTCCACTTT
TRBJ2-1 | few | TRBV7-9 | TRBD1 | CASSARDREYNEQFF | TGTGCCAGCAGCGCCCGGGACAGGGAATACAATGAGCAGTTCTTC
TRBJ1-1 | . | TRBV2 | . | CASRGDLNTEAFF | TGTGCCAGCAGGGGAGACTTGAACACTGAAGCTTTCTTT
TRBJ1-2 | . | TRBV11-2 | . | CASSRGNYGYTF | TGTGCCAGCAGCCGGGGGAACTATGGCTACACCTTC
TRBJ1-6 | . | TRBV11-2 | TRBD1 | CASSLTGANSPLHF | TGTGCCAGCAGCTTGACAGGGGCTAATTCACCCCTCCACTTT
TRBJ1-2 | . | TRBV3-1/TRBV3-2 | TRBD1 | CASSRDSYGYTF | TGTGCCAGCAGCCGGGACAGCTATGGCTACACCTTC
TRBJ2-5 | . | TRBV19 | TRBD1 | CASSRTGSGETQYF | TGTGCCAGTAGCAGGACAGGGTCAGGGGAGACCCAGTACTTC
TRBJ2-7 | once | TRBV3-1/TRBV3-2 | . | CASSNRAYEQYF | TGTGCCAGCAGCAACAGGGCCTACGAGCAGTACTTC
TRBJ2-6 | . | TRBV10-1 | TRBD1 | CASTRQGARHSGANVLTF | TGCGCCAGCACCAGACAGGGGGCGCGCCACTCTGGGGCCAACGTCCTGACTTTC
TRBJ1-2 | . | TRBV12-2 | . | CASRSPGQGGGYTF | TGTGCAAGTCGCTCGCCGGGACAGGGAGGCGGCTACACCTTC
TRBJ2-7 | . | TRBV4-1 | . | CASSQVPRLISQQYF | TGCGCCAGCAGCCAAGTCCCTAGATTAATAAGCCAGCAGTACTTC
TRBJ1-2 | . | TRBV5-1 | TRBD1 | CASRLAGTGTNYGYTF | TGCGCCAGCCGTTTAGCCGGGACAGGTACTAACTATGGCTACACCTTC
TRBJ1-1 | once | TRBV11-2 | . | CASSSNMNTEAFF | TGTGCCAGCAGCTCGAACATGAACACTGAAGCTTTCTTT
TRBJ2-1 | . | TRBV7-3 | TRBD1 | CASSLDRGTYNEQFF | TGTGCCAGCAGCTTAGACAGGGGGACTTACAATGAGCAGTTCTTC
TRBJ2-1 | once | TRBV6-2/TRBV6-3 | TRBD2 | CASSMGTSAHSYNEQFF | TGTGCCAGCAGTATGGGGACTAGCGCCCACTCCTACAATGAGCAGTTCTTC
TRBJ1-2 | once | TRBV10-2 | TRBD1 | CASSEGTGGYDGYTF | TGCGCCAGCAGTGAGGGGACAGGGGGTTATGATGGCTACACCTTC
TRBJ2-5 | . | TRBV19 | . | CASSIGHYQETQYF | TGTGCCAGTAGTATAGGACATTATCAAGAGACCCAGTACTTC
TRBJ1-1 | few | TRBV6-5 | TRBD1 | CASSYTGDTEAFF | TGTGCCAGCAGTTACACAGGGGACACTGAAGCTTTCTTT
TRBJ1-2 | . | TRBV4-1 | . | CASSQVWQGTNYGYTF | TGCGCCAGCAGCCAAGTATGGCAGGGGACTAACTATGGCTACACCTTC
TRBJ2-3 | . | TRBV6-5 | . | CASSYFASTDTQYF | TGTGCCAGCAGTTATTTCGCGAGCACAGATACGCAGTATTTT
TRBJ1-2 | . | TRBV27 | . | CASSFFGQGGYTF | TGTGCCAGCAGTTTTTTCGGCCAGGGAGGCTACACCTTC
TRBJ2-5 | . | TRBV21-1 | . | CASGSPTSGIYQETQYF | TGTGCCAGCGGAAGCCCTACTAGCGGAATATACCAAGAGACCCAGTACTTC
TRBJ2-3 | . | TRBV3-1/TRBV3-2 | . | CASSQRGTDTQYF | TGTGCCAGCAGCCAGCGGGGTACAGATACGCAGTATTTT
TRBJ2-7 | . | TRBV5-4 | . | CASSLGSGELYEQYF | TGTGCCAGCAGCTTGGGGTCGGGAGAATTATACGAGCAGTACTTC
TRBJ2-7 | . | TRBV6-5 | . | CASNSPRDWGEQYF | TGTGCCAGCAACTCTCCCCGGGACTGGGGTGAGCAGTACTTC
TRBJ2-5 | . | TRBV2 | TRBD1 | CASISGTGGIETQYF | TGTGCCAGCATATCCGGGACAGGGGGCATCGAGACCCAGTACTTC
TRBJ2-7 | . | TRBV20-1 | TRBD1 | CSASQGDRGLRYF | TGCAGTGCTAGTCAGGGGGACAGGGGATTGCGGTACTTC
TRBJ2-3 | . | TRBV11-3 | . | CASSPSGSTDTQYF | TGTGCCAGCAGCCCGAGCGGAAGCACAGATACGCAGTATTTT
TRBJ1-5 | . | TRBV7-9 | TRBD1 | CASSLAPPGQASNQPQHF | TGTGCCAGCAGCTTAGCCCCCCCGGGACAGGCGAGCAATCAGCCCCAGCATTTT
TRBJ2-1 | . | TRBV7-9 | TRBD1 | CASGTGKRQFF | TGTGCCAGCGGGACAGGGAAAAGGCAGTTCTTC
TRBJ2-1 | . | TRBV5-1 | . | CASSLRDIGDEQFF | TGCGCCAGCAGCTTGCGGGACATAGGCGATGAGCAGTTCTTC
TRBJ2-7 | . | TRBV7-8 | . | CASSLVAPGEQYF | TGTGCCAGCAGCTTAGTGGCCCCAGGGGAGCAGTACTTC
TRBJ2-7 | . | TRBV9 | TRBD1 | CASSGPGQKHEQYF | TGTGCCAGCAGCGGACCGGGACAGAAGCACGAGCAGTACTTC
TRBJ2-7 | once | TRBV19 | TRBD2 | CASSFGLDSYEQYF | TGTGCCAGCTCATTCGGACTAGACTCCTACGAGCAGTACTTC
TRBJ1-2 | once | TRBV28 | TRBD1 | CASSLSRGRDYGYTF | TGTGCCAGCAGCCTTTCCAGGGGGCGTGACTATGGCTACACCTTC
TRBJ1-6 | once | TRBV3-1/TRBV3-2 | TRBD1 | CASSLGQGDSPLHF | TGTGCCAGCAGTCTGGGACAGGGCGATTCACCCCTCCACTTT
TRBJ1-1 | . | TRBV27 | . | CASTPGLPNTEAFF | TGTGCCAGCACCCCGGGACTGCCGAACACTGAAGCTTTCTTT
TRBJ2-1 | . | TRBV7-6 | . | CASSLGIPPREQFF | TGTGCCAGCAGCTTAGGTATTCCCCCTCGGGAGCAGTTCTTC